This T cell receptor (beta chain) was identified in a study of CD4+ T cells in melanoma. Study findings and constraints: A reported correlation linked neoantigen-specific CD4+ T cells to CD8+, macrophage and B cell function. Neoantigen-specific CD4+ T cells in melanoma reportedly had diverse differentiation states.

Trimming shortened V by 5 bases and J by 7 bases, and 15 bases separated the two germline ends. The length of the CDR3 is 14 residues. Germline assignment: CDR1 GTSNPN and CDR2 SVGIG (reference sequence). The protocol was immunoSEQ multiplex PCR, while the TCRdb copy is restricted to in-frame clones and leaves out a portion. The sample has fewer than 150,000 clones, around 90% seen once; the top ten hold more than 1.5%. As regards this clone: Its antigen remains unidentified.

This clonotype was obtained from a human donor with melanoma. The chain employs TRBV30 and TRBJ1-6, with D hard to call. The CDR3 nucleotides are TGTGCCTGGCGGGCGTTCGGGGAGAATTCACCCCTCCACTTT. Residues: CAWRAFGENSPLHF.